The clone carrying this T cell receptor beta chain was recorded once. V lost 3 bases and J 2 bases, leaving 10 bases between the germline ends. This CDR3 has 15 residues. Germline V gives CDR1 SEHNR, CDR2 FQNEAQ (reference sequence). With 60 Vbeta and 13 Jbeta primers, the PCR was carried out. Method: immunoSEQ multiplex PCR; TCRdb's copy keeps in-frame clones and lacks some. The sample carries under 170,000 clones, 50% to 75% recorded once. This sample stems from a study of cytomegalovirus exposure and HLA in healthy donors. Overall study context: Approximately 81% of a few hundred genotyped donors fell in the Caucasian-associated ancestry cluster.

Sequencing input: PBMCs. The gene calls are TRBV7-9 and TRBJ2-2; D remains unclear. The sequence derives from a woman aged 60-70 years in good health and CMV-seropositive. The CDR3 spells CASSLILYNTGELFF. CDR3 DNA sequence: TGTGCCAGCAGCTTGATACTCTACAACACCGGGGAGCTGTTTTTT.